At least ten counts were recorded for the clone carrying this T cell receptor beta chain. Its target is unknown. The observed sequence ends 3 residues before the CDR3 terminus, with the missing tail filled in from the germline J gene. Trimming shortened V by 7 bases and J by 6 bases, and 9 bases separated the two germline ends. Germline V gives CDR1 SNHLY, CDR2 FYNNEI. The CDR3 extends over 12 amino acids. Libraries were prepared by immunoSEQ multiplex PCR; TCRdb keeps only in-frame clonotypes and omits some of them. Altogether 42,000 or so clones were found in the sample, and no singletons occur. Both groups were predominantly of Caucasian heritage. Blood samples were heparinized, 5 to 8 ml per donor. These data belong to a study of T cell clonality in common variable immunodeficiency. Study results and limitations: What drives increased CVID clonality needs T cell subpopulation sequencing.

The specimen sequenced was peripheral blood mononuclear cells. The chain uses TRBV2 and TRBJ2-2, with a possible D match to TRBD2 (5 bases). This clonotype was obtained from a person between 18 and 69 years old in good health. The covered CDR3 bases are TGTGCCAGCACCTGGCGGGCCGGGGAG. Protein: CASTWRAGE. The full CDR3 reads CASTWRAGELFF.